This TCR beta chain was identified in a study of CD8+ T cells in alopecia areata. On the study more broadly: Treated patients were given 5 to 10 mg oral tofacitinib twice daily. The share of scalp area affected provided the severity score for treated patients.

The trim removed 8 bases at V and 2 bases at J, leaving 24 bases unmatched. Germline loops: CDR1 GTSNPN, CDR2 SVGIG (reference sequence). CDR3 length: 18 residues. With regard to this clone: Its antigen is not known.

Indicated treatment: oral pan-JAK inhibitor, 5-10 mg twice daily. Study-level findings and limits: With tofacitinib ongoing, many expanded lesional clones persisted in both scalp and blood. Because of a solitary nonresponder, the connection of baseline CD8+ expansion to response stays uncertain.

The authors extracted RNA and reverse transcribed it into cDNA as the sequencing template. The assay was immunoSEQ multiplex PCR, and TCRdb's table has in-frame clones only and misses some. In the table there are 150,000 to 200,000 clones, roughly 61% of which are singletons. The sample in question was CD8+ T cells sorted from blood, obtained at week 24, from a patient treated with tofacitinib. The chain joins TRBV30 to TRBJ2-7; 7 bases line up with TRBD1. The TCR comes from a human donor with alopecia areata. CDR3 nucleotides: TGTGCCGCCCAAGGGGCTTTTTGGACCGGGACAGCGGCCTACGAGCAGTACTTC. It codes for CAAQGAFWTGTAAYEQYF.